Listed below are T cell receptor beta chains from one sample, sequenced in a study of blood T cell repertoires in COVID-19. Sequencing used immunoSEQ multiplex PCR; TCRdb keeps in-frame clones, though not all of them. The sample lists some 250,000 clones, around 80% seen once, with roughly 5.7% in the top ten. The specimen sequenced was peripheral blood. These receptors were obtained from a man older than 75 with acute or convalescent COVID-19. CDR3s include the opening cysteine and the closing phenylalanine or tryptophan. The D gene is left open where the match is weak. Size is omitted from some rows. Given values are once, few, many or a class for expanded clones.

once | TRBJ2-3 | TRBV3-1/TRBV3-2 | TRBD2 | CASSRGGSTDTQYF
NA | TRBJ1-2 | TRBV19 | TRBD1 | CASTGQGGNYGYTF
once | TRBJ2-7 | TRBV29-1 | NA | CSPPAGDHEQYF
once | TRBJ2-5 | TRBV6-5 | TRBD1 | CASSYGQGYQETQYF
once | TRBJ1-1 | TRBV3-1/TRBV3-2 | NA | CASSQMGGPNTEAFF
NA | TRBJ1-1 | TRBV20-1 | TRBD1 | CSAGQGTEAFF
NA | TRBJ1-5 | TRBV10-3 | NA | CAISPQGRDQPQHF
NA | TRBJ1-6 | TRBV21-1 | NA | CASSREERSPLHF
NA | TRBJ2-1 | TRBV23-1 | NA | CASHHRDNNEQFF
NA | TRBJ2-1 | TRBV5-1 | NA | CASGTDPGDRFF
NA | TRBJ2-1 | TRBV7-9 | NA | CASSRSSGVGAEQFF
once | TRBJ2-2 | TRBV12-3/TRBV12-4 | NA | CASSSGSPGELFF
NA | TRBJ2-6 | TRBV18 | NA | CASSPPSGTGANVLTF
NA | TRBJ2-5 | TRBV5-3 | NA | CARSLLQGKETQYF
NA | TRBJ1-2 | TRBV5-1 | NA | CASSLVGVGYTF
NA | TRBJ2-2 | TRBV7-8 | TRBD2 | CASSMLMGLAGGPGTGELFF
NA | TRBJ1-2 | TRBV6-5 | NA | CASISPGGGYGYTF
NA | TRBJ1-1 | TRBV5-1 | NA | CASSLASGNTEAFF
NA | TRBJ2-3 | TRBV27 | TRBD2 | CASSFRRGGTDTQYF
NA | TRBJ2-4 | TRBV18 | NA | CASSSRTGGLAKNIQYF
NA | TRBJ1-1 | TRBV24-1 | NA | CATSDTHPNTEAFF
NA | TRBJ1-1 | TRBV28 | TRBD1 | CASSSGGATMNTEAFF
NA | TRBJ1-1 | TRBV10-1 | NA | CASSRGQGTEAFF
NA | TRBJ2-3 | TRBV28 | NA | CASSHGGGGPTDTQYF
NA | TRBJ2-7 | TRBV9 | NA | CASSLRANFAYEQYF
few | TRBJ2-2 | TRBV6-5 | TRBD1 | CASRPGQGNTGELFF
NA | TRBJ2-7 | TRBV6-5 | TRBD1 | CASTRGGQGAYEQYF
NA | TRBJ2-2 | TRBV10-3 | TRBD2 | CAISEGRGKTANTGELFF
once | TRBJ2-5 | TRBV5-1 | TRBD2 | CASSLPGTSGGETQYF
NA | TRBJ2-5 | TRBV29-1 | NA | CSVEDRQAETQYF
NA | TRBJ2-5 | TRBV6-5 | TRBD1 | CASSYGTGYRETQYF
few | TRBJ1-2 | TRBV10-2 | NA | CASSDLVFQGYTF
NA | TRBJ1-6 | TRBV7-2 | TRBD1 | CASSLEGTVGSPLHF
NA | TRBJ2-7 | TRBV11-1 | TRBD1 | CASSRDRISYEQYF
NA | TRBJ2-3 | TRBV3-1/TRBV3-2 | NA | CASSRERSTDTQYF
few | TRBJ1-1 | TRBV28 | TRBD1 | CASSLYDRELPEAFF
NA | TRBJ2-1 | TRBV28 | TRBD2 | CASSLELAGFYNEQFF
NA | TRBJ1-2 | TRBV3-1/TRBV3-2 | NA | CASSQSGSRLSYGYTF
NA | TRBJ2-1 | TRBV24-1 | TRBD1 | CATSEHPTGGGSYNEQFF
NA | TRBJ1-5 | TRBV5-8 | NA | CASSRGAGGNQPQHF